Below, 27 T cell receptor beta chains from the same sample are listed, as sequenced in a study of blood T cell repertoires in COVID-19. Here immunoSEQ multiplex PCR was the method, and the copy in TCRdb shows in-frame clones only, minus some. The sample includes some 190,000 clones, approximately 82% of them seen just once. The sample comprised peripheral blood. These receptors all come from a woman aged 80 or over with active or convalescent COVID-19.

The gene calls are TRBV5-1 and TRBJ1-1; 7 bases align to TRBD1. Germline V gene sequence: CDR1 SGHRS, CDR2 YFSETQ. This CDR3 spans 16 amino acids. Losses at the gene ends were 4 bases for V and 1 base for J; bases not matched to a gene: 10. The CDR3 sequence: CASSRSTDRPNTEAFF. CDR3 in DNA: TGCGCCAGCAGCCGCTCGACGGACAGGCCGAACACTGAAGCTTTCTTT.

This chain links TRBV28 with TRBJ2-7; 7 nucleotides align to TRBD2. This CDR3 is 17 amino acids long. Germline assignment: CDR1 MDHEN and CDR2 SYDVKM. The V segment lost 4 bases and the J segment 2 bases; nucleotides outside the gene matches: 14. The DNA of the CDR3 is TGTGCCAGCAGTTCCCTCATGGGAGGGGCGATTCCCTACGAGCAGTACTTC. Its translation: CASSSLMGGAIPYEQYF.

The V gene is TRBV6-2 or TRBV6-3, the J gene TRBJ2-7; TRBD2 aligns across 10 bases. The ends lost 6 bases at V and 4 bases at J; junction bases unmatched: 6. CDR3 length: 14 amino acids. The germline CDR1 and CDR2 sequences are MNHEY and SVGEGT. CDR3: CASSLAGVGYEQYF. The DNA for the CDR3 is TGTGCCAGCAGCCTAGCGGGAGTTGGGTACGAGCAGTACTTC.

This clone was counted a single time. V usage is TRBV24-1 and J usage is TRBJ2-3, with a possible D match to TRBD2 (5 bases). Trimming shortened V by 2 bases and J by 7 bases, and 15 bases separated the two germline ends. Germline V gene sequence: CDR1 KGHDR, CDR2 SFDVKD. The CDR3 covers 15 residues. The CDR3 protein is CATSDSSTWGNTQYF. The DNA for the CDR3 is TGTGCCACCAGTGATTCTAGCACTTGGGGTAATACGCAGTATTTT.

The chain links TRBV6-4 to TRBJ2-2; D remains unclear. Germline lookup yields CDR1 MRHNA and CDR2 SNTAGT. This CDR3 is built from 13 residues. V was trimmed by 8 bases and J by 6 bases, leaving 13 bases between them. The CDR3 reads CASAYSEAGELFF. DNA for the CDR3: TGTGCCAGCGCGTACAGTGAAGCCGGGGAGCTGTTTTTT.

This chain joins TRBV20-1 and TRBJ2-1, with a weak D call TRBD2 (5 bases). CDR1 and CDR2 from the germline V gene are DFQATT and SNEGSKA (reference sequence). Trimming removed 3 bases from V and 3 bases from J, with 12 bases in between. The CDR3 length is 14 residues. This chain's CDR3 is CSASLQRSYNEQFF. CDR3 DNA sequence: TGCAGTGCTAGTCTCCAGCGGAGCTACAATGAGCAGTTCTTC.

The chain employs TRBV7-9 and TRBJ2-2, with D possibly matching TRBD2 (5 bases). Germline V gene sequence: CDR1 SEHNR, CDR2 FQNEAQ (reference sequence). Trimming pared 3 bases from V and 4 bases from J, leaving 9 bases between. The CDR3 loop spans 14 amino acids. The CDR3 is CASSFVGSTGELFF. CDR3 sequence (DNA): TGTGCCAGCAGCTTCGTAGGGAGCACCGGGGAGCTGTTTTTT.

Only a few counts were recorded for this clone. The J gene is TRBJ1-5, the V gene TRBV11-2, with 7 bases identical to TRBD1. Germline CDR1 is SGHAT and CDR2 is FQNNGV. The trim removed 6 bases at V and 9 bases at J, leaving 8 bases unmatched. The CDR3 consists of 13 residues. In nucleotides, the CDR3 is TGTGCCAGCAGTTCCACAGGGGAACGGCCCCAGCATTTT. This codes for CASSSTGERPQHF.

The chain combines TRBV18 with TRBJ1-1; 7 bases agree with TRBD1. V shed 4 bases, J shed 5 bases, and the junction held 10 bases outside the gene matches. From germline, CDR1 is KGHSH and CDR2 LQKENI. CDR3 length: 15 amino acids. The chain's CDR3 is CASSLESGGRTEAFF. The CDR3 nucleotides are TGTGCCAGCTCACTAGAATCAGGGGGTAGGACTGAAGCTTTCTTT.

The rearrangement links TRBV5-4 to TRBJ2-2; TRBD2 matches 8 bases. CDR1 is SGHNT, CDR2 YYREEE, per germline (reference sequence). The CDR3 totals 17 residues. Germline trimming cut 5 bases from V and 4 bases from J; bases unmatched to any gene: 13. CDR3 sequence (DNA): TGTGCCAGCAGGCGGGCTAGCGGGTTCGCGAGCACCGGGGAGCTGTTTTTT. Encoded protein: CASRRASGFASTGELFF.

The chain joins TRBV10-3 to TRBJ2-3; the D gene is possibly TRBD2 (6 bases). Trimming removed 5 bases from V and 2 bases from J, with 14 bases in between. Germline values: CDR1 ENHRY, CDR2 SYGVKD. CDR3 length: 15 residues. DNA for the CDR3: TGTGCCATCAGTCCCACGGGAGTCCCCACAGATACGCAGTATTTT. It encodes CAISPTGVPTDTQYF.

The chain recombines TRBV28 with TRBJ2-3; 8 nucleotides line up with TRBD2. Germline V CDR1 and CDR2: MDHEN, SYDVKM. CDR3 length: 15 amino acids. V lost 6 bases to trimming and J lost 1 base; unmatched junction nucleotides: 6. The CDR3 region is CASRIGGVGTDTQYF. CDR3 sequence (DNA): TGTGCCAGCAGAATCGGGGGGGTCGGCACAGATACGCAGTATTTT.

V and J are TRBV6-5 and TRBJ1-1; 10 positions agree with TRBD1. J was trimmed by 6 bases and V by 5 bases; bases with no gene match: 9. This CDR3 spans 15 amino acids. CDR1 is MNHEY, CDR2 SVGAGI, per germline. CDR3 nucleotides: TGTGCCAGCAGTAAACGGGACAGGGGAATGCCTGAAGCTTTCTTT. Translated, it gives CASSKRDRGMPEAFF.

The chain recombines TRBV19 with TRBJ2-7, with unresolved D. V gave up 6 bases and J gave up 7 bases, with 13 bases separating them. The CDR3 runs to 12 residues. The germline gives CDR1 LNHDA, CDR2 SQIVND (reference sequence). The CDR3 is CASSRHPWEQYF. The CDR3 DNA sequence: TGTGCCAGTAGCAGACACCCTTGGGAGCAGTACTTC.

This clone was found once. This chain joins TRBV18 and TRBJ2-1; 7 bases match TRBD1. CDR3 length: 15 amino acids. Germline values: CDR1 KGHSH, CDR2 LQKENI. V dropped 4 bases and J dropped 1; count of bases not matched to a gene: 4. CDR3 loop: CASSLNRGSYNEQFF. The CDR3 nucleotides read TGTGCCAGCTCACTTAACAGGGGTTCCTACAATGAGCAGTTCTTC. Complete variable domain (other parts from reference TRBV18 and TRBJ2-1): NAGVMQNPRHLVRRRGQEARLRCSPMKGHSHVYWYRQLPEEGLKFMVYLQKENIIDESGMPKERFSAEFPKEGPSILRIQQVVRGDSAAYFCASSLNRGSYNEQFFGPGTRLTVL.

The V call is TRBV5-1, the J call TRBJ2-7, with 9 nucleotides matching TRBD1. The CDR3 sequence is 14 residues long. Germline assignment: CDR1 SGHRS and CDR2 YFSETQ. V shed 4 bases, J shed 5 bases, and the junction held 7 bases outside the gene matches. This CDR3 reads CASSQGQGLNEQYF. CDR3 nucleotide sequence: TGCGCCAGCAGCCAGGGACAGGGTCTGAACGAGCAGTACTTC.

The CDR3 DNA is TGTGCCAGCAGTGAACGTGGAGGCGGGTACGCTAATGAAAAACTGTTTTTT. Translating it yields CASSERGGGYANEKLFF. This chain joins TRBV2 and TRBJ1-4; D uncertain. The CDR3 is 17 amino acids. Trimming cost V 2 bases and J 3 bases, with 16 bases left between them. Germline assignment: CDR1 SNHLY and CDR2 FYNNEI.

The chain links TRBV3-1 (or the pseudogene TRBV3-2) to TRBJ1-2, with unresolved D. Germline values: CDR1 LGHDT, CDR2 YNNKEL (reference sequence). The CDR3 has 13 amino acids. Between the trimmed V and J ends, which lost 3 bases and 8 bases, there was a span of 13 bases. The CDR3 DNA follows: TGTGCCAGCAGCCACTCGGGGTTGGAGGGCTACACCTTC. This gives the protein CASSHSGLEGYTF.

The chain's CDR3 is CASSPFRTSGLTDTQYF. DNA for the CDR3: TGCGCCAGCAGCCCCTTCCGGACCAGCGGCCTCACAGATACGCAGTATTTT. The rearrangement links TRBV4-1 to TRBJ2-3; D perhaps matches TRBD2 (5 bases). Germline V lookup: CDR1 MGHRA, CDR2 YSYEKL. Trimming cost V 4 bases and J 2 bases, with 19 bases left between them. There are 17 residues in the CDR3.

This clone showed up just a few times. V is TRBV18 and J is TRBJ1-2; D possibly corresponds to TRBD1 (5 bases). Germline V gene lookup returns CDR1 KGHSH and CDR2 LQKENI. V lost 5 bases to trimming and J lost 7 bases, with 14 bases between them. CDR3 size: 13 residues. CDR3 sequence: CASSSYQGSGYTF. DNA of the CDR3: TGTGCCAGCTCATCTTATCAGGGCTCTGGCTACACCTTC.

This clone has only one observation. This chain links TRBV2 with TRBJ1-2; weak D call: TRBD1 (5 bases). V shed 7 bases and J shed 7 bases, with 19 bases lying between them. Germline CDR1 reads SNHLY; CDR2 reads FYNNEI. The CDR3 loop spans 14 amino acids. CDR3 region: CASNARGTYGGYTF. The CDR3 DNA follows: TGTGCCAGCAACGCCCGGGGGACTTACGGTGGCTACACCTTC.

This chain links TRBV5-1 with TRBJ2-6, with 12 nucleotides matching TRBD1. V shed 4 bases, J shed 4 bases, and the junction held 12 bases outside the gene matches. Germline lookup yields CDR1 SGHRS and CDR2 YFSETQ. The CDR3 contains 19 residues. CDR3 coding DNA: TGCGCCAGCAGCACCTCGGGACAGGGGGCTCTAGGCGGGGCCAACGTCCTGACTTTC. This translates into CASSTSGQGALGGANVLTF.

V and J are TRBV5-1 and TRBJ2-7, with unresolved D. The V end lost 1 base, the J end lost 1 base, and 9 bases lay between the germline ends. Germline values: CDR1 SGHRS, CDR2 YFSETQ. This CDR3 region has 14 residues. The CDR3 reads CASSLLIESYEQYF. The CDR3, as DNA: TGCGCCAGCAGCTTGCTGATAGAATCCTACGAGCAGTACTTC.

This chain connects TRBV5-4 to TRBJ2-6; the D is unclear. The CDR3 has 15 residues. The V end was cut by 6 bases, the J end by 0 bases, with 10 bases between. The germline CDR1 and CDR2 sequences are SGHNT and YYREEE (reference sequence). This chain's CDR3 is CASIGRSSGANVLTF. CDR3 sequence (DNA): TGTGCCAGCATCGGAAGGAGCTCTGGGGCCAACGTCCTGACTTTC.

CDR3 in amino acids: CASSGSGTGGNYGYTF. Here the CDR3 DNA reads TGTGCCAGCAGCGGTTCCGGGACAGGGGGTAACTATGGCTACACCTTC. This sequence joins TRBV9 and TRBJ1-2; TRBD1 matches 11 bases. The CDR3 has 16 amino acids. V was clipped by 3 bases and J by 1 base; unmatched bases: 5. Germline V gene lookup returns CDR1 SGDLS and CDR2 YYNGEE.

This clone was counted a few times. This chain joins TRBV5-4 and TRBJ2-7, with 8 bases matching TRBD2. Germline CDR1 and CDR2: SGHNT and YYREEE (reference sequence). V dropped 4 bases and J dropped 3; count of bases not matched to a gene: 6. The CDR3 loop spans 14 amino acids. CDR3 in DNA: TGTGCCAGCAGCCGCTCCGGGACTAGCTACGAGCAGTACTTC. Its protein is CASSRSGTSYEQYF.

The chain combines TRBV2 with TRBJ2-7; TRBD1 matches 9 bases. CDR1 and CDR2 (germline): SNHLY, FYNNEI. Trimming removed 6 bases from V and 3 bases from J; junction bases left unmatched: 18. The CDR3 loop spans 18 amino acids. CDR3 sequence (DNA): TGTGCCAGCAGGGTCGGAAGGGGACAATGGACAGGGGTCTACGAGCAGTACTTC. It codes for CASRVGRGQWTGVYEQYF. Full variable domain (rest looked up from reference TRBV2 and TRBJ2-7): EPEVTQTPSHQVTQMGQEVILRCVPISNHLYFYWYRQILGQKVEFLVSFYNNEISEKSEIFDDQFSVERPDGSNFTLKIRSTKLEDSAMYFCASRVGRGQWTGVYEQYFGPGTRLTVT.